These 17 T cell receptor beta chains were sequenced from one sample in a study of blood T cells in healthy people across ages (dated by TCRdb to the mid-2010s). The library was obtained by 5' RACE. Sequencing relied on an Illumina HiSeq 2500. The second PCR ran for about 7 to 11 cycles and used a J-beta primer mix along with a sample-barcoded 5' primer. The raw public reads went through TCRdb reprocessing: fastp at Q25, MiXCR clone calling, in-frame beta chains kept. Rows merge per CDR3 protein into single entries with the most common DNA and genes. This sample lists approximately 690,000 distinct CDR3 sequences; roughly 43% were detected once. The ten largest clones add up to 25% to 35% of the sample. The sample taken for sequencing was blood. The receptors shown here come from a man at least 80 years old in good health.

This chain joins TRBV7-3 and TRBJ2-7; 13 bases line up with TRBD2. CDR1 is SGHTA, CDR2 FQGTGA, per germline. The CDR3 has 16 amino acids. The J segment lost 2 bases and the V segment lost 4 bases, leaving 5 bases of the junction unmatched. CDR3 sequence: CASSSLTSGRAYEQYF. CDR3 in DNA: TGTGCCAGCAGCTCACTAACTAGCGGGAGGGCCTACGAGCAGTACTTC.

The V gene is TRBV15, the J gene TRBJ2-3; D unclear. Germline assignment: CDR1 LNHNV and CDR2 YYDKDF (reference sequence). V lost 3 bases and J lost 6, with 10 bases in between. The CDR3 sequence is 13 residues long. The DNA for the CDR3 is TGTGCCACCAGCAGTGACCTTTCGGATACGCAGTATTTT. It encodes CATSSDLSDTQYF.

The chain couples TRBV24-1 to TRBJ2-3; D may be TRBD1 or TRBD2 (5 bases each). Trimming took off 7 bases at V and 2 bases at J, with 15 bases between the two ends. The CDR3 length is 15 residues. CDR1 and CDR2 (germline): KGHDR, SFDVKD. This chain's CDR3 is CATSRPAGTTDTQYF. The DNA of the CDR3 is TGTGCCACCAGCAGACCGGCAGGGACCACAGATACGCAGTATTTT.

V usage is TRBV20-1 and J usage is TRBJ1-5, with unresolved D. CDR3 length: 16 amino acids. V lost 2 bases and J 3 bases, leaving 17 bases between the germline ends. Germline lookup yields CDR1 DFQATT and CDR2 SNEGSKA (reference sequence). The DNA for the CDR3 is TGCAGTGCTAGACCCTTAGGGATCGGAGACAATCAGCCCCAGCATTTT. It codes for CSARPLGIGDNQPQHF.

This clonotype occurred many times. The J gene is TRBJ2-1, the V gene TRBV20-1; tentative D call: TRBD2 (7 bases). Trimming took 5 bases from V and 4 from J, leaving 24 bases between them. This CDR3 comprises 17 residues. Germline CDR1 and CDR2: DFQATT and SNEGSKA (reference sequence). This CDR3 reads CSAPPGPGRGPYNEQFF. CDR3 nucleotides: TGCAGTGCTCCACCGGGCCCAGGGCGGGGGCCTTACAATGAGCAGTTCTTC.

The CDR3 DNA follows: TGTGCCACCAGTGATACCGGGACAGGGCTCATCAAAGGGTACGAGCAGTACTTC. Protein product: CATSDTGTGLIKGYEQYF. This chain links TRBV24-1 with TRBJ2-7, with 9 bases lining up with TRBD1. CDR1 is KGHDR and CDR2 is SFDVKD in the germline V gene. The CDR3 contains 18 residues. The V and J ends lost 3 bases and 4 bases, in that order; junction bases with no gene match: 15.

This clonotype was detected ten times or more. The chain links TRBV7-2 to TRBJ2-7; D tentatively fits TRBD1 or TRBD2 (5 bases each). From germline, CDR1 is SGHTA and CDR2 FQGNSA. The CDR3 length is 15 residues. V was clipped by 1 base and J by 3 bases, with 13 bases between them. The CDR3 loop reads CASSLDDGTLYEQYF. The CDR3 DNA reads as TGTGCCAGCAGCTTAGATGATGGGACCCTCTACGAGCAGTACTTC.

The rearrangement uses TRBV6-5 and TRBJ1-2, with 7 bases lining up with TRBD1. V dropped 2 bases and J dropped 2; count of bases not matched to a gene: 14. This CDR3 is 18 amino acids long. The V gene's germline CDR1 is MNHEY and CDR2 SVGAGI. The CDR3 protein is CASSYHKGGTAENYGYTF. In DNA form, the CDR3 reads TGTGCCAGCAGTTACCATAAAGGCGGGACAGCAGAAAACTATGGCTACACCTTC.

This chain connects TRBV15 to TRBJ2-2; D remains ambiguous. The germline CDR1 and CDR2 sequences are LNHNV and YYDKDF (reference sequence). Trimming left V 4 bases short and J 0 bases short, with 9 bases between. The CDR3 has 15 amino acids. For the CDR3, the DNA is TGTGCCACCAGCATCTCCCTAGCGAACACCGGGGAGCTGTTTTTT. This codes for CATSISLANTGELFF.

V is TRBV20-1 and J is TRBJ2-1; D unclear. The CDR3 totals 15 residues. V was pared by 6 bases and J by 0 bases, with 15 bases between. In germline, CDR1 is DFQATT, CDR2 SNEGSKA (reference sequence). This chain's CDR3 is CSAVRPASSYNEQFF. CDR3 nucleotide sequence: TGCAGTGCCGTGCGTCCGGCCAGCTCCTACAATGAGCAGTTCTTC.

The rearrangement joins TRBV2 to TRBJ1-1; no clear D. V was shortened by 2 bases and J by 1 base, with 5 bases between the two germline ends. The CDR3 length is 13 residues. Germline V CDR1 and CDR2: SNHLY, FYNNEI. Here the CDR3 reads CASSELRNTEAFF. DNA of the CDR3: TGTGCCAGCAGTGAATTAAGGAACACTGAAGCTTTCTTT.

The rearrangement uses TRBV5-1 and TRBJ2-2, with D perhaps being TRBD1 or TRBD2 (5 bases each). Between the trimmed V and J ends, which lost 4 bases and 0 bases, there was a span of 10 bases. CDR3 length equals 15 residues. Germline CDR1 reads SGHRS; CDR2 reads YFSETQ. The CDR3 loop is CASSRPGPNTGELFF. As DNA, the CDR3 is TGCGCCAGCAGCCGCCCGGGACCGAACACCGGGGAGCTGTTTTTT.

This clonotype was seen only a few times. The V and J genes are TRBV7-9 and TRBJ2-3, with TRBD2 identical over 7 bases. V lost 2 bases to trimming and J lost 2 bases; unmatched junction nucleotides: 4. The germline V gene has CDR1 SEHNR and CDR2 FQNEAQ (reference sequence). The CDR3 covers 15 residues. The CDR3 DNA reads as TGTGCCAGCAGCTTACGGGGGGTAGACACAGATACGCAGTATTTT. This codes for CASSLRGVDTDTQYF.

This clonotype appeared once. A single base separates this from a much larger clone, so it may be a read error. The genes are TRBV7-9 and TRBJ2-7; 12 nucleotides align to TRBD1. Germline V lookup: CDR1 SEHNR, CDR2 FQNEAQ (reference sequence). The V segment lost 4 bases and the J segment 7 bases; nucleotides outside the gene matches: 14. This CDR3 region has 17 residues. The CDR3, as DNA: TGTGCCAGCAGCTCCCTCCGGGGGGGGACAGGGGGCAATGAGCAGTACTTC. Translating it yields CASSSLRGGTGGNEQYF. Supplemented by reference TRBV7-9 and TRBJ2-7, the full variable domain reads DTGVSQNPRHKITKRGQNVTFRCDPISEHNRLYWYRQTLGQGPEFLTYFQNEAQLEKSRLLSDRFSAERPKGSFSTLEIQRTEQGDSAMYLCASSSLRGGTGGNEQYFGPGTRLTVT.

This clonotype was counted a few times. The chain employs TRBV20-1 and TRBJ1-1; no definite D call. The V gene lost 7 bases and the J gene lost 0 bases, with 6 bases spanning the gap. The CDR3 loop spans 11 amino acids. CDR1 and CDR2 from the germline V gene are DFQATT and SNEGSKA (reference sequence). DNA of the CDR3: TGCAGTGGACTCATGAACACTGAAGCTTTCTTT. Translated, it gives CSGLMNTEAFF.

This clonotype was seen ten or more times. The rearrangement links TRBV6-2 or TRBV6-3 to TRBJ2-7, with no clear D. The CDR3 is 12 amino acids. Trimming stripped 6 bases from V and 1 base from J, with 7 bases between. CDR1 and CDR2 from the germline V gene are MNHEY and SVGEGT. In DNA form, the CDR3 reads TGTGCCAGCAGATCGGATTCCTACGAGCAGTACTTC. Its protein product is CASRSDSYEQYF.

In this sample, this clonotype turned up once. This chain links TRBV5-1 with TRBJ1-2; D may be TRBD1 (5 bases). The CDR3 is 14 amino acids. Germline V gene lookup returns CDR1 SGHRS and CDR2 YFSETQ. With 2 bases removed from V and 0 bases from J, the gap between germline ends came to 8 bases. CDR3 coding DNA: TGCGCCAGCAGCTTACAGGTAGCTAACTATGGCTACACCTTC. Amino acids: CASSLQVANYGYTF.